This entry concerns a single T cell receptor beta chain. No antigen is known for it. A much larger clone lies one base from this, so it may be a read error. Here the CDR3 omits its conserved ending phenylalanine or tryptophan, so a read error is the likely source. Germline CDR1 reads SEHNR; CDR2 reads FQNEAQ (reference sequence). The ends were cut back, 5 bases at V and 5 bases at J, with 18 bases in the middle. The CDR3 is made up of 15 amino acids. Using its own MiXCR run on the PCR reads, TCRdb lists one record per CDR3 protein. The table lists fewer than 350,000 distinct CDR3 sequences, about a fifth of them singletons. This entry belongs to a study of molecular identifiers for immune sequencing clone quantification. Findings of the study overall: Over 97% of effector molecules, yet under 1% of naive-cell molecules, were held by clones above 20 RNA copies. Amid some 1 million naive cells, spiked Jurkat TCR RNA from one cell was reportedly still detectable.

Every naive CD8 library was made from between about 20,000 and 1,000,000 sorted cells with 10%, 30% or 50% RNA. This TCR was sampled from a human donor in good health. Some libraries in this study had Jurkat cell RNA spiked in. The chain carries TRBV7-9 and TRBJ2-5, with D tentatively TRBD1 (5 bases). Sample: naive CD8+ T cells from blood, with Jurkat cell RNA spiked in. The subset denotes: FACS-sorted CD8+CD4-CCR7+CD45RA+ naive T cells. CDR3 sequence: CASSPSASRVETQYS. The CDR3 DNA reads as TGTGCCAGCAGCCCTAGTGCCAGCAGGGTCGAGACCCAGTACTCC.